Following are 32 T cell receptor beta chains from one sample sequenced in a study of beta chain features in type 1 diabetes. The entirety of the isolated RNA underwent reverse transcription, so expressed TCRB transcripts were sequenced. TCRdb's copy holds only in-frame clones and misses some; the assay was immunoSEQ multiplex PCR. The sample consists of 450,000 or so clones, approximately 10% of them appearing once. Specimen: naive CD4+ T cells from blood. The source is a woman under 30 in good health.

This clone occurred a few times. V usage is TRBV2 and J usage is TRBJ1-5, with TRBD1 identical over 12 bases. V trimming: 7 bases; J trimming: 8 bases; junction bases outside the gene matches: 6. Germline V gives CDR1 SNHLY, CDR2 FYNNEI. The CDR3 sequence is 14 residues long. Written as DNA, the CDR3 is TGTGCCAGCAAAGGGACAGGGGGCTTAGAGCCCCAGCATTTT. This gives the protein CASKGTGGLEPQHF.

This clone showed up just a few times. This chain uses TRBV9 with TRBJ2-1; TRBD2 agrees at 9 bases. From germline, CDR1 is SGDLS and CDR2 YYNGEE. Germline trimming cut 4 bases from V and 2 bases from J; bases unmatched to any gene: 7. This CDR3 contains 16 residues. The CDR3 DNA is TGTGCCAGCAGCTCGGGAGCTAGCGGGGCCTACAATGAGCAGTTCTTC. Its translation is CASSSGASGAYNEQFF.

The chain combines TRBV6-1 with TRBJ2-7; D is uncertain. CDR3 length equals 14 residues. V lost 6 bases, J lost 6 bases, and 18 bases lay in between. Germline loops: CDR1 MNHNS, CDR2 SASEGT. The CDR3 DNA reads TGTGCCAGCAGCCTCCAGGCCCTTTCCGGCGAGCAGTACTTC. It translates to CASSLQALSGEQYF.

The chain recombines TRBV27 with TRBJ1-6; D is perhaps TRBD1 (5 bases). V was cut by 3 bases and J by 6 bases, with 6 bases left in between. From germline, CDR1 is MNHEY and CDR2 SMNVEV (reference sequence). CDR3 size: 13 residues. CDR3 in amino acids: CASSLTVNSPLHF. The DNA of the CDR3 is TGTGCCAGCAGTTTGACAGTTAATTCACCCCTCCACTTT.

The chain couples TRBV18 to TRBJ1-1; D call uncertain. CDR1 and CDR2 (germline): KGHSH, LQKENI. V lost 0 bases and J 5 bases, leaving 4 bases between the germline ends. The CDR3 spans 12 residues. The CDR3 reads CASSPPSTEAFF. The CDR3 DNA reads as TGTGCCAGCTCACCACCGTCTACTGAAGCTTTCTTT. Full variable domain (missing parts from reference TRBV18 and TRBJ1-1): NAGVMQNPRHLVRRRGQEARLRCSPMKGHSHVYWYRQLPEEGLKFMVYLQKENIIDESGMPKERFSAEFPKEGPSILRIQQVVRGDSAAYFCASSPPSTEAFFGQGTRLTVV.

CDR3 coding DNA: TGTGCCGGTTCCCCTAAGGGGGGAGACGAAGCTTTCTTT. Translated, it gives CAGSPKGGDEAFF. V and J are TRBV19 and TRBJ1-1, with D perhaps matching TRBD1 (6 bases). This CDR3 spans 13 amino acids. V was clipped by 11 bases and J by 8 bases, with 21 bases between them. The germline gives CDR1 LNHDA, CDR2 SQIVND (reference sequence).

This clone was detected only a few times. The genes are TRBV10-3 and TRBJ2-1, with D perhaps matching TRBD1 or TRBD2 (6 bases each). Germline loops: CDR1 ENHRY, CDR2 SYGVKD. The germline V and J ends were trimmed by 5 bases and 7 bases, with 18 bases remaining between them. The CDR3 has 15 residues. CDR3: CAISPPGGGKNEQFF. As DNA, the CDR3 is TGTGCCATCAGTCCCCCCGGAGGGGGAAAAAATGAGCAGTTCTTC.

Comment on this clone: Other nucleotide sequences in the sample specify the same CDR3. The chain is built from TRBV15 and TRBJ1-2; D gene uncertain. The germline V and J ends were trimmed by 3 bases and 4 bases, with 6 bases remaining between them. The CDR3 runs to 12 residues. Per the germline V gene, CDR1 is LNHNV and CDR2 is YYDKDF (reference sequence). This chain's CDR3 is CATSREGYGYTF. The CDR3 coding sequence is TGTGCCACCAGCAGGGAAGGCTATGGCTACACCTTC. Full variable domain (remainder filled in from reference TRBV15 and TRBJ1-2): DAMVIQNPRYQVTQFGKPVTLSCSQTLNHNVMYWYQQKSSQAPKLLFHYYDKDFNNEADTPDNFQSRRPNTSFCFLDIRSPGLGDTAMYLCATSREGYGYTFGSGTRLTVV.

This chain uses TRBV7-9 with TRBJ2-3; 9 nucleotides agree with TRBD1. CDR3 length equals 15 residues. V lost 5 bases, J lost 4 bases, and 7 bases stayed unmatched. The germline gives CDR1 SEHNR, CDR2 FQNEAQ (reference sequence). As DNA, the CDR3 is TGTGCCAGCAGCGACGGACAGGGGAAGGCAGATACGCAGTATTTT. Translating gives CASSDGQGKADTQYF.

The chain uses TRBV4-3 and TRBJ2-1; the match to TRBD2 covers 12 bases. Trimming removed 2 bases from V and 9 bases from J; junction bases left unmatched: 20. Looked up from germline, CDR1 is LGHNA and CDR2 is YSLEER. This CDR3 region has 20 residues. In DNA, the CDR3 is TGCGCCAGCAGCCAAACACGCGTTGGGACTAGCGGGCGGCCCCGGGGTGAGCAGTTCTTC. This translates into CASSQTRVGTSGRPRGEQFF.

A few counts support this clone. V gene TRBV28 combines with J gene TRBJ2-4; TRBD1 might be the D (6 bases). CDR1 and CDR2 from the germline V gene are MDHEN and SYDVKM. V lost 4 bases, J lost 1 base, and 23 bases lay in between. The CDR3 has 19 residues. The CDR3 sequence: CASSSSRGYRALAKNIQYF. In nucleotides, the CDR3 is TGTGCCAGCAGTTCCTCCCGAGGGTACAGGGCTTTGGCCAAAAACATTCAGTACTTC.

This rearrangement joins TRBV5-4 to TRBJ2-1; 9 positions match TRBD2. Trimming at V came to 4 bases and at J to 8 bases, leaving 10 bases not matched to a gene. Germline V gives CDR1 SGHNT, CDR2 YYREEE (reference sequence). This CDR3 has 15 residues. The chain's CDR3 is CASSVGLALVDEQFF. The CDR3 nucleotides are TGTGCCAGCAGCGTGGGACTAGCTCTCGTCGATGAGCAGTTCTTC.

J is TRBJ1-2 and V is TRBV28, with 8 bases that match TRBD1. The CDR3 is made up of 14 amino acids. The germline V gene has CDR1 MDHEN and CDR2 SYDVKM. After removal of 6 bases from V and 8 bases from J, the junction contained 11 bases not matched to a gene. CDR3 DNA sequence: TGTGCCAGCAGCAGCGGGCAGGGGGCTAGGGGCTACACCTTC. This translates into CASSSGQGARGYTF.

V gene TRBV7-2 combines with J gene TRBJ1-2; D may be TRBD1 (5 bases). Looked up from germline, CDR1 is SGHTA and CDR2 is FQGNSA. The CDR3 sequence is 13 residues long. Trimming shortened V by 4 bases and J by 8 bases, and 14 bases separated the two germline ends. As DNA, the CDR3 is TGTGCCAGCAGCTCCACAGGTCCCTACGGCTACACCTTC. It encodes CASSSTGPYGYTF.

This clone was seen only a few times. The chain carries TRBV10-3 and TRBJ2-1, with 9 bases matching TRBD2. Germline CDR1 and CDR2: ENHRY and SYGVKD. CDR3 length equals 13 residues. V dropped 0 bases and J dropped 10; count of bases not matched to a gene: 1. The chain's CDR3 is CAISESLAGEQFF. In nucleotides, the CDR3 is TGTGCCATCAGTGAGTCCCTAGCGGGGGAGCAGTTCTTC.

The rearrangement joins TRBV7-9 to TRBJ2-1; 12 nucleotides line up with TRBD2. The CDR3 spans 16 residues. CDR1 and CDR2 (germline): SEHNR, FQNEAQ (reference sequence). V lost 4 bases, J lost 2 bases, and 3 bases stayed unmatched. Here the CDR3 DNA reads TGTGCCAGCAGCTGGACTAGCGGGGTTACCTACAATGAGCAGTTCTTC. Translated: CASSWTSGVTYNEQFF.

Concerning this clone itself: Other DNA sequences in this specimen translate into the identical CDR3. The chain combines TRBV2 with TRBJ2-3; D is unclear. The CDR3 is 12 residues long. Germline lookup yields CDR1 SNHLY and CDR2 FYNNEI. The V gene lost 4 bases and the J gene lost 5 bases, with 7 bases spanning the gap. For the CDR3, the DNA is TGTGCCAGCAGTGTTGGTCTAGATACGCAGTATTTT. This codes for CASSVGLDTQYF. The whole variable domain, filled in from reference TRBV2 and TRBJ2-3, reads EPEVTQTPSHQVTQMGQEVILRCVPISNHLYFYWYRQILGQKVEFLVSFYNNEISEKSEIFDDQFSVERPDGSNFTLKIRSTKLEDSAMYFCASSVGLDTQYFGPGTRLTVL.

Here the CDR3 reads CAWRPGQGWEQYF. CDR3 bases: TGTGCCTGGAGGCCGGGACAGGGGTGGGAGCAGTACTTC. The chain combines TRBV30 with TRBJ2-7, with TRBD1 matching over 10 bases. Per the germline V gene, CDR1 is GTSNPN and CDR2 is SVGIG (reference sequence). CDR3 length equals 13 residues. Trimming removed 3 bases from V and 7 bases from J; junction bases left unmatched: 6. Using reference TRBV30 and TRBJ2-7 for the parts outside the CDR3, the full variable domain is SQTIHQWPATLVQPVGSPLSLECTVEGTSNPNLYWYRQAAGRGLQLLFYSVGIGQISSEVPQNLSASRPQDRQFILSSKKLLLSDSGFYLCAWRPGQGWEQYFGPGTRLTVT.

The chain joins TRBV7-9 to TRBJ2-5; D is ambiguous. CDR1 is SEHNR and CDR2 is FQNEAQ in the germline V gene (reference sequence). With 5 bases removed from V and 1 base from J, the gap between germline ends came to 8 bases. The CDR3 sequence is 13 residues long. The CDR3 sequence: CASSLMVQETQYF. CDR3 coding DNA: TGTGCCAGCAGCCTGATGGTCCAAGAGACCCAGTACTTC.

In its sample, this clone was seen a few times. The chain carries TRBV9 and TRBJ2-1, with 9 nucleotides matching TRBD1. Losses at the gene ends were 0 bases for V and 7 bases for J; bases not matched to a gene: 8. CDR3 length: 16 residues. Germline V gene data show CDR1 as SGDLS and CDR2 as YYNGEE. The CDR3 here is CASSVAGDRVRNEQFF. CDR3 DNA: TGTGCCAGCAGCGTAGCAGGGGACAGGGTACGGAATGAGCAGTTCTTC.

This clone was seen a few times. The V gene is TRBV30, the J gene TRBJ2-2; D ambiguous. V lost 1 base to trimming and J lost 6 bases, with 9 bases between them. Germline V CDR1 and CDR2: GTSNPN, SVGIG (reference sequence). The CDR3 consists of 13 residues. CDR3 sequence (DNA): TGTGCCTGGAGTGAGGATGCGTCCGGGGAGCTGTTTTTT. Protein product: CAWSEDASGELFF. Using reference TRBV30 and TRBJ2-2 for the parts outside the CDR3, the full variable domain is SQTIHQWPATLVQPVGSPLSLECTVEGTSNPNLYWYRQAAGRGLQLLFYSVGIGQISSEVPQNLSASRPQDRQFILSSKKLLLSDSGFYLCAWSEDASGELFFGEGSRLTVL.

This clone has only a few counts. This chain connects TRBV5-4 to TRBJ2-7; unclear D gene. The CDR3 is 11 residues long. The V and J ends lost 4 bases and 4 bases respectively, with 6 bases between them. Per the germline V gene, CDR1 is SGHNT and CDR2 is YYREEE (reference sequence). CDR3 residues: CASSDEYEQYV. Written as DNA, the CDR3 is TGTGCCAGCAGCGACGAATACGAGCAGTACGTC.

The table lists this clone with a few counts. This rearrangement joins TRBV30 to TRBJ1-2; 8 nucleotides agree with TRBD1. The CDR3 is 16 amino acids. The junction had 10 bases not matched to a gene; V was cut back by 2 bases and J by 2 bases. The germline V gene has CDR1 GTSNPN and CDR2 SVGIG (reference sequence). CDR3 in DNA: TGTGCCTGGAGTAGACCCCGGGACAGGTTGAACTATGGCTACACCTTC. As protein: CAWSRPRDRLNYGYTF.

The chain combines TRBV4-1 with TRBJ2-5, with 11 bases matching TRBD2. Trimming at V came to 2 bases and at J to 5 bases, leaving 4 bases not matched to a gene. Germline CDR1 reads MGHRA; CDR2 reads YSYEKL. This CDR3 is built from 15 residues. CDR3 residues: CASSQRTSGWETQYF. CDR3 sequence (DNA): TGCGCCAGCAGCCAACGGACTAGCGGGTGGGAGACCCAGTACTTC.

This clone has more than one count but fewer than ten. The chain carries TRBV20-1 and TRBJ1-1; D unresolved. This CDR3 region has 11 residues. Germline CDR1 is DFQATT and CDR2 is SNEGSKA (reference sequence). The germline V and J ends were trimmed by 8 bases and 1 base, with 8 bases remaining between them. CDR3 DNA: TGCAGTATAGAAGCGAACACTGAAGCTTTCTTT. Protein sequence: CSIEANTEAFF.

The sample holds a few counts of this clone. The chain couples TRBV4-3 to TRBJ1-2; D might be TRBD1 (6 bases). Germline V gene sequence: CDR1 LGHNA, CDR2 YSLEER. The CDR3 spans 14 residues. V shed 6 bases and J shed 4 bases, with 15 bases lying between them. CDR3 protein: CASRPQQGGYGYTF. CDR3 coding DNA: TGCGCCAGCAGGCCCCAACAGGGAGGCTATGGCTACACCTTC.

The genes are TRBV7-9 and TRBJ2-1; 9 bases agree with TRBD2. The V gene end was trimmed by 1 base and the J gene end by 7 bases; junction bases not matched to a gene: 8. From germline, CDR1 is SEHNR and CDR2 FQNEAQ (reference sequence). The CDR3 consists of 16 residues. In DNA, the CDR3 is TGTGCCAGCAGCTTAGGCACTAGCGGGTTTGAGAATGAGCAGTTCTTC. Amino acids: CASSLGTSGFENEQFF.

The sample holds one count of this clone. J is TRBJ1-1 and V is TRBV6-5, with D perhaps matching TRBD1 (5 bases). The CDR3 extends over 13 amino acids. Germline CDR1 MNHEY, CDR2 SVGAGI. Trimming removed 4 bases at V and 4 bases at J, with 10 bases between. The CDR3 nucleotides read TGTGCCAGCAGTTGGGGCTCCCGCACTGAAGCTTTCTTT. It is translated as CASSWGSRTEAFF.

V is TRBV20-1 and J is TRBJ1-4; D is possibly TRBD1 (5 bases). The V and J ends lost 8 bases and 8 bases respectively, with 12 bases between them. This CDR3 comprises 11 residues. Germline V lookup: CDR1 DFQATT, CDR2 SNEGSKA (reference sequence). The CDR3 region is CSSRVSEKLFF. CDR3 bases: TGCAGTTCCAGGGTTTCGGAAAAACTGTTTTTT.

In DNA, the CDR3 is TGCAGCGCCCTTAGCCGGGGTTTCTACGAGCAGTACTTC. Translation gives CSALSRGFYEQYF. The rearrangement uses TRBV29-1 and TRBJ2-7; D is possibly TRBD2 (5 bases). V was cut by 7 bases and J by 3 bases, with 16 bases left in between. Germline CDR1 reads SQVTM; CDR2 reads ANQGSEA. This CDR3 contains 13 residues.

There are a few counts of this clone. This rearrangement joins TRBV7-9 to TRBJ2-1; TRBD2 is a possible D gene (6 bases). The length of the CDR3 is 16 residues. V was pared by 5 bases and J by 1 base, with 15 bases between. Germline-derived CDR1 and CDR2 are SEHNR and FQNEAQ (reference sequence). The CDR3 nucleotides are TGTGCCAGCAGCGCCGGACTAAAGGGATCCTACAATGAGCAGTTCTTC. It translates to CASSAGLKGSYNEQFF.

This chain links TRBV2 with TRBJ1-2; D unresolved. CDR3 length equals 14 residues. V was pared by 1 base and J by 4 bases, with 10 bases between. Germline V CDR1 and CDR2: SNHLY, FYNNEI. CDR3 residues: CASSEGGIPYGYTF. In nucleotides, the CDR3 is TGTGCCAGCAGTGAAGGCGGGATTCCCTATGGCTACACCTTC.